One and the same sample provided the 24 T cell receptor beta chains below, sequenced in a study of patients and donors after allogeneic stem cell transplantation. Each CDR3 protein is one row after TCRdb ran MiXCR on the RT-PCR reads. The sample lists 920,000 or so distinct CDR3 sequences, about 20% seen once, with around 6% in the top ten. Sequenced material: blood, either unsorted or a sorted T cell fraction (not recorded which). The receptor source for this set is a human donor who was either an allogeneic HSCT recipient or a stem cell or donor lymphocyte infusion donor (not recorded which). It is not recorded whose cells these are; they may come from a transplant donor.

This clonotype was found a few times. V usage is TRBV3-1 and J usage is TRBJ2-7, with TRBD2 identical over 7 bases. With 5 bases clipped from V and 2 bases from J, the junction kept 6 bases outside the gene matches. This CDR3 contains 14 residues. Germline CDR1 LGHDT, CDR2 YNNKEL (reference sequence). The CDR3 DNA is TGTGCCAGCAGCGCCGGTGCGGGAGCCTACGAGCAGTACTTC. This gives the protein CASSAGAGAYEQYF.

The V and J genes are TRBV25-1 and TRBJ1-5; maybe TRBD1 (5 bases). In germline, CDR1 is MGHDK, CDR2 SYGVNS. This CDR3 spans 14 amino acids. The ends were cut back, 3 bases at V and 2 bases at J, with 8 bases in the middle. CDR3 in amino acids: CASSDWDGNQPQHF. The CDR3 region has the DNA TGTGCCAGCAGTGATTGGGACGGCAATCAGCCCCAGCATTTT. Full variable domain (remainder filled in from reference TRBV25-1 and TRBJ1-5): EADIYQTPRYLVIGTGKKITLECSQTMGHDKMYWYQQDPGMELHLIHYSYGVNSTEKGDLSSESTVSRIRTEHFPLTLESARPSHTSQYLCASSDWDGNQPQHFGDGTRLSIL.

This clonotype was seen a handful of times. The chain combines TRBV6-1 with TRBJ2-7; TRBD1 matches at 9 bases. Germline CDR1 reads MNHNS; CDR2 reads SASEGT. V lost 6 bases and J lost 4; bases outside the gene matches: 7. The CDR3 extends over 14 amino acids. DNA of the CDR3: TGTGCCAGCAGAGACGGGACAGGGCTGTACGAGCAGTACTTC. Its translation is CASRDGTGLYEQYF.

This clonotype was detected a few times. J is TRBJ2-6 and V is TRBV6-5; no reliable D call. The V gene lost 3 bases and the J gene lost 3 bases, with 9 bases spanning the gap. CDR3 length: 15 amino acids. CDR1 and CDR2 from the germline V gene are MNHEY and SVGAGI. For the CDR3, the DNA is TGTGCCAGCAGTTATGGGGAAAGTGGGGCCAACGTCCTGACTTTC. Translation gives CASSYGESGANVLTF.

This clonotype occurred a few times. V gene TRBV7-8 combines with J gene TRBJ1-3; D remains ambiguous. Germline CDR1 reads SGHVS; CDR2 reads FQNEAQ. The V gene lost 8 bases and the J gene lost 0 bases, with 8 bases spanning the gap. CDR3 length: 13 residues. CDR3 region: CASGYNSGNTIYF. CDR3 nucleotides: TGTGCCAGCGGTTACAACTCTGGAAACACCATATATTTT.

The chain has TRBV29-1 and TRBJ1-2, with 7 bases lining up with TRBD1. J lost 3 bases, V lost 6 bases, and 10 bases had no gene match. The CDR3 runs to 14 residues. Per germline, CDR1 SQVTM and CDR2 ANQGSEA. Here the CDR3 reads CSVVTGDGYYGYTF. The CDR3 coding sequence is TGCAGCGTGGTAACAGGGGATGGTTACTATGGCTACACCTTC.

The chain carries TRBV7-7 and TRBJ2-5, with 10 bases aligning to TRBD2. The junction had 5 bases not matched to a gene; V was cut back by 5 bases and J by 5 bases. Germline V gives CDR1 SSHAT, CDR2 FNYEAQ (reference sequence). The CDR3 extends over 14 amino acids. The CDR3 is CASSGSGRVETQYF. The DNA of the CDR3 is TGTGCCAGCAGCGGGAGCGGGAGGGTCGAGACCCAGTACTTC.

The chain is built from TRBV21-1 and TRBJ2-7; TRBD2 is taken as the D call from the table, unchecked against the DNA. TRBV21-1 is a documented pseudogene. The CDR3 has 18 residues. CDR3: CASSKKGYGGIVTYEQYF. The CDR3 DNA reads TGTGCCAGCAGCAAAAAGGGTTATGGCGGGATCGTAACCTACGAGCAGTACTTC.

In DNA, the CDR3 is TGTGCCAGCAGTTACTCAGGCCCGCGGAACCGTGGCTACACCTTC. Translated, it gives CASSYSGPRNRGYTF. The V and J genes are TRBV6-5 and TRBJ1-2, with D uncertain. The CDR3 spans 15 residues. Trimming removed 0 bases from V and 7 bases from J, with 15 bases in between. The germline V gene has CDR1 MNHEY and CDR2 SVGAGI.

The chain employs TRBV19 and TRBJ1-3; weak D call: TRBD1 (5 bases). V lost 2 bases to trimming and J lost 0 bases, with 14 bases between them. This CDR3 contains 17 residues. Germline CDR1 LNHDA, CDR2 SQIVND (reference sequence). The CDR3 is CASSILVDSNSGNTIYF. The CDR3, as DNA: TGTGCCAGTAGTATACTCGTTGACAGCAACTCTGGAAACACCATATATTTT.

The chain employs TRBV7-2 and TRBJ2-3, with D possibly TRBD2 on 5 matching bases. This CDR3 contains 12 residues. V lost 6 bases to trimming and J lost 4 bases, with 8 bases between them. Germline CDR1 and CDR2: SGHTA and FQGNSA. DNA for the CDR3: TGTGCCAGCAGACTAGAGGCAGATACGCAGTATTTT. Encoded protein: CASRLEADTQYF. Together with reference TRBV7-2 and TRBJ2-3, the CDR3 gives the full variable domain: GAGVSQSPSNKVTEKGKDVELRCDPISGHTALYWYRQSLGQGLEFLIYFQGNSAPDKSGLPSDRFSAERTGGSVSTLTIQRTQQEDSAVYLCASRLEADTQYFGPGTRLTVL.

This clonotype was counted only a few times. The genes are TRBV20-1 and TRBJ2-2, with D possibly matching TRBD1 (5 bases). The CDR3 spans 14 residues. Germline loops: CDR1 DFQATT, CDR2 SNEGSKA (reference sequence). The germline V and J ends were trimmed by 3 bases and 1 base, with 9 bases remaining between them. Here the CDR3 DNA reads TGCAGTGCTAGTCAGGGAATGAACACCGGGGAGCTGTTTTTT. It encodes CSASQGMNTGELFF.

V and J are TRBV10-3 and TRBJ2-2; D perhaps matches TRBD2 (6 bases). The CDR3 runs to 15 residues. The germline CDR1 and CDR2 sequences are ENHRY and SYGVKD. V lost 6 bases to trimming and J lost 4 bases, with 15 bases between them. CDR3 DNA: TGTGCCATCAGGCCTCGGGAGTGGGGCACCGGGGAGCTGTTTTTT. Encoded protein: CAIRPREWGTGELFF.

This clonotype has a handful of counts. V gene TRBV12-3 or TRBV12-4 combines with J gene TRBJ1-2, with 8 bases identical to TRBD1. J lost 2 bases, V lost 3 bases, and 5 bases had no gene match. CDR3 length: 15 amino acids. The CDR3 coding sequence is TGTGCCAGCAGTTTGCACCCAGGGGGCAACTATGGCTACACCTTC. This encodes CASSLHPGGNYGYTF.

The chain links TRBV30 to TRBJ1-3, with 8 bases that match TRBD1. Germline CDR1 reads GTSNPN; CDR2 reads SVGIG (reference sequence). The CDR3 contains 15 residues. Losses at the gene ends were 4 bases for V and 3 bases for J; bases not matched to a gene: 8. The CDR3 region is CAWMVRGLLGNTIYF. The CDR3 DNA follows: TGTGCCTGGATGGTCAGGGGGCTGCTTGGAAACACCATATATTTT.

The chain has TRBV5-8 and TRBJ1-6, with a weak D call TRBD1 (5 bases). Germline-derived CDR1 and CDR2 are SGHTS and YDEGEE. V was pared by 4 bases and J by 10 bases, with 12 bases between. The CDR3 is 13 amino acids. The CDR3 region has the DNA TGTGCCAGCAGCCCCAGGGTTCGGTCACCCCTCCACTTT. The encoded protein is CASSPRVRSPLHF.

This clonotype was found a few times. This rearrangement joins TRBV7-9 to TRBJ1-2; D call uncertain. Trimming took 0 bases from V and 8 from J, leaving 13 bases between them. The length of the CDR3 is 14 residues. The germline V gene has CDR1 SEHNR and CDR2 FQNEAQ (reference sequence). The CDR3 coding sequence is TGTGCCAGCAGCTTAGCTCAGGTACTTCGCGGCTACACCTTC. It translates to CASSLAQVLRGYTF.

The genes are TRBV28 and TRBJ2-7; D possibly uses TRBD1 or TRBD2 (7 bases each). This CDR3 spans 19 amino acids. V was trimmed by 6 bases and J by 0 bases, leaving 27 bases between them. CDR1 and CDR2 from the germline V gene are MDHEN and SYDVKM. The CDR3 is CASSSPHIRQGGGSYEQYF. In DNA, the CDR3 is TGTGCCAGCAGCTCACCTCATATCCGACAGGGAGGGGGCTCCTACGAGCAGTACTTC.

CDR3 bases: TGTGCCAGCTCACCGCTTCAACTGGAAGAGACCCAGTACTTC. Residues: CASSPLQLEETQYF. The chain is built from TRBV18 and TRBJ2-5; no clear D. The CDR3 contains 14 residues. Germline V CDR1 and CDR2: KGHSH, LQKENI. V was shortened by 3 bases and J by 3 bases, with 11 bases between the two germline ends. Full variable domain (remainder filled in from reference TRBV18 and TRBJ2-5): NAGVMQNPRHLVRRRGQEARLRCSPMKGHSHVYWYRQLPEEGLKFMVYLQKENIIDESGMPKERFSAEFPKEGPSILRIQQVVRGDSAAYFCASSPLQLEETQYFGPGTRLLVL.

The rearrangement uses TRBV11-2 and TRBJ2-3; 7 nucleotides match TRBD2. Germline trimming cut 6 bases from V and 2 bases from J; bases unmatched to any gene: 2. The CDR3 runs 13 residues. Germline V gene data show CDR1 as SGHAT and CDR2 as FQNNGV. The CDR3 sequence: CASRRDYTDTQYF. As DNA, the CDR3 is TGTGCCAGCAGACGGGACTACACAGATACGCAGTATTTT. Supplemented by reference TRBV11-2 and TRBJ2-3, the full variable domain reads EAGVAQSPRYKIIEKRQSVAFWCNPISGHATLYWYQQILGQGPKLLIQFQNNGVVDDSQLPKDRFSAERLKGVDSTLKIQPAKLEDSAVYLCASRRDYTDTQYFGPGTRLTVL.

This clonotype was recorded a few times. This rearrangement joins TRBV9 to TRBJ2-7, with TRBD2 matching over 8 bases. This CDR3 has 16 amino acids. Germline V CDR1 and CDR2: SGDLS, YYNGEE. With V trimmed by 2 bases and J by 1 base, 8 bases remained unmatched. DNA of the CDR3: TGTGCCAGCAGCGTGGACCAACTAGCGGTATCCTACGAGCAGTACTTC. This sequence encodes CASSVDQLAVSYEQYF.

There are many counts of this clonotype. The chain employs TRBV10-3 and TRBJ1-1; TRBD1 aligns across 9 bases. Per germline, CDR1 ENHRY and CDR2 SYGVKD. The V and J ends lost 2 bases and 5 bases, in that order; junction bases with no gene match: 6. The CDR3 has 15 amino acids. CDR3 DNA: TGTGCCATCAGTGAGCAGGGACAGGGAAGTACTGAAGCTTTCTTT. This gives the protein CAISEQGQGSTEAFF.

In this sample, this clonotype turned up many times. The J gene is TRBJ2-1, the V gene TRBV12-3 or TRBV12-4; D is undetermined. CDR3 length equals 10 residues. The germline V and J ends were trimmed by 6 bases and 7 bases, with 4 bases remaining between them. This CDR3 is CASRRNEQFF. The CDR3, as DNA: TGTGCCAGCAGGAGAAATGAGCAGTTCTTC.

This clonotype was seen ten or more times. The chain is built from TRBV24-1 and TRBJ1-5; TRBD1 matches 9 bases. The germline CDR1 and CDR2 sequences are KGHDR and SFDVKD. CDR3 size: 17 residues. V shed 1 base, J shed 5 bases, and the junction held 8 bases outside the gene matches. CDR3 amino acids: CATSDFYGQGRYQPQHF. CDR3 in DNA: TGTGCCACCAGTGATTTCTATGGACAGGGGCGATATCAGCCCCAGCATTTT.